The clone carrying this T cell receptor beta chain was picked up many times. Its antigen is still unknown. The data are from a study of early T cells in non-severe SARS-CoV-2 infection. Study-level information: From unsorted whole blood, bulk RNA was sequenced, and the chains remained unpaired.

This CDR3 is built from 11 residues. Trimming took 8 bases from V and 4 from J, leaving 6 bases between them. Per the germline V gene, CDR1 is SGHDN and CDR2 is FVKESK. Study observations and caveats: VDJdb-based matching was biased toward anti-spike CD8 responses and missed private and CD4 specificities.

Unique molecular identifiers (one per individual cDNA molecule) were attached. TCRdb re-called the 5' RACE reads through MiXCR, storing one row per CDR3 protein. In the table there are 40,000 to 60,000 distinct CDR3 sequences, approximately 12% of which are singletons. The genes are TRBV14 and TRBJ2-1; D unresolved. Sequencing used whole blood. The source of this sequence is an adult who was a healthcare worker with PCR-confirmed SARS-CoV-2 infection or an uninfected control (not recorded which). In DNA form, the CDR3 reads TGTGCCAGCGGACCATACAATGAGCAGTTCTTC. Protein sequence: CASGPYNEQFF.